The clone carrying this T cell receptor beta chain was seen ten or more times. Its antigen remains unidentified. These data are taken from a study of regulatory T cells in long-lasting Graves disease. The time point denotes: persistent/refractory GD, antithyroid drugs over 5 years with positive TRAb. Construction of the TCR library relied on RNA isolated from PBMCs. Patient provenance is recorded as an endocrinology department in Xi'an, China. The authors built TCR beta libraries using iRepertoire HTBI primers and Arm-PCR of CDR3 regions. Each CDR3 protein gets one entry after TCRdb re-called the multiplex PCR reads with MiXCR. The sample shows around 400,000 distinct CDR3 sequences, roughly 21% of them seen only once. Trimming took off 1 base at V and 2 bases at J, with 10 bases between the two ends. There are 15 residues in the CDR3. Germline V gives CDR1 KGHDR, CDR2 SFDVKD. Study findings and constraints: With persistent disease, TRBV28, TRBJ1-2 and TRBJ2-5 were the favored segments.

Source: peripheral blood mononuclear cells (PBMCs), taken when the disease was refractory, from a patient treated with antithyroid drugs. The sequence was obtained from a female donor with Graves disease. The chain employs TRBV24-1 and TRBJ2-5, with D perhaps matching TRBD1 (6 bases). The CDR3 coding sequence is TGTGCCACCAGTGATTTTAAGACAGGACAAGAGACCCAGTACTTC. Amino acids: CATSDFKTGQETQYF.